Shown below are 14 T cell receptor beta chains from a single sample sequenced in a study of T cell responses to AZD1222 COVID-19 vaccine. The protocol was immunoSEQ multiplex PCR, while the TCRdb copy is restricted to in-frame clones and leaves out a portion. Of approximately 190,000 clones listed, around nine tenths are singletons. Specimen: peripheral blood, collected 28 days after the second dose of the MenACWY control vaccine. These receptors all come from an adult who received the MenACWY meningococcal vaccine as a control.

This rearrangement joins TRBV7-2 to TRBJ1-2, with TRBD1 identical over 9 bases. Germline V gives CDR1 SGHTA, CDR2 FQGNSA. J was trimmed by 5 bases and V by 5 bases; bases with no gene match: 9. The CDR3 loop spans 15 amino acids. The CDR3, as DNA: TGTGCCAGCAGCGCTGGACAGGGGCCTGGGTATGGCTACACCTTC. It yields the protein CASSAGQGPGYGYTF.

This rearrangement joins TRBV29-1 to TRBJ1-1, with TRBD1 matching over 8 bases. Per the germline V gene, CDR1 is SQVTM and CDR2 is ANQGSEA. This CDR3 region has 13 residues. V was pared by 5 bases and J by 1 base, with 3 bases of the junction left unmatched. CDR3 coding DNA: TGCAGCGTTACGACAGGGGCGAACACTGAAGCTTTCTTT. Its protein is CSVTTGANTEAFF.

The chain carries TRBV12-3 or TRBV12-4 and TRBJ1-3; D ambiguous. This CDR3 is built from 12 residues. V lost 3 bases to trimming and J lost 2 bases, with 2 bases between them. For the CDR3, the DNA is TGTGCCAGCAGTTTTCCTGGAAACACCATATATTTT. Translation: CASSFPGNTIYF.

V and J are TRBV4-1 and TRBJ1-2, with D possibly being TRBD1 (5 bases). V gave up 1 base and J gave up 7 bases, with 13 bases separating them. In germline, CDR1 is MGHRA, CDR2 YSYEKL. The CDR3 is 14 amino acids. In nucleotides, the CDR3 is TGCGCCAGCAGCCAAGGTCTCCAGGGCGGTGGCTACACCTTC. This sequence encodes CASSQGLQGGGYTF.

The gene calls are TRBV4-2 and TRBJ2-7, with D possibly being TRBD1 or TRBD2 (8 bases each). CDR1 and CDR2 (germline): LGHNA, YNFKEQ. This CDR3 contains 17 residues. V lost 0 bases to trimming and J lost 3 bases, with 18 bases between them. The CDR3 here is CASSQDRGGTGNYEQYF. The CDR3 region has the DNA TGTGCCAGCAGCCAAGATCGGGGGGGGACAGGTAACTACGAGCAGTACTTC.

This sequence joins TRBV5-6 and TRBJ2-6; 8 bases line up with TRBD1. Germline V gene data show CDR1 as SGHDT and CDR2 as YYEEEE. V trimming: 0 bases; J trimming: 2 bases; junction bases outside the gene matches: 1. The CDR3 loop spans 16 amino acids. In DNA form, the CDR3 reads TGTGCCAGCAGCTTGGCGGGACAGGCTGGGGCCAACGTCCTGACTTTC. The encoded protein is CASSLAGQAGANVLTF.

The J gene is TRBJ2-4, the V gene TRBV13; 9 nucleotides align to TRBD2. Germline V gives CDR1 PRHDT, CDR2 FYEKMQ (reference sequence). Trimming took 4 bases from V and 2 from J; bases not matched to a gene: 6. This CDR3 region has 16 residues. CDR3 loop: CASSSQREAPKNIQYF. CDR3 DNA sequence: TGTGCCAGCAGCTCGCAGCGGGAGGCTCCCAAAAACATTCAGTACTTC. Filled out from reference TRBV13 and TRBJ2-4, the complete variable domain reads AAGVIQSPRHLIKEKRETATLKCYPIPRHDTVYWYQQGPGQDPQFLISFYEKMQSDKGSIPDRFSAQQFSDYHSELNMSSLELGDSALYFCASSSQREAPKNIQYFGAGTRLSVL.

The chain couples TRBV18 to TRBJ2-2; D call uncertain. Between the trimmed V and J ends, which lost 3 bases and 1 base, there was a span of 18 bases. CDR1 and CDR2 (germline): KGHSH, LQKENI. This CDR3 is 18 amino acids long. CDR3 nucleotides: TGTGCCAGCTCACCTAAGACCCCCGGTTTAAGGAACACCGGGGAGCTGTTTTTT. Translating it yields CASSPKTPGLRNTGELFF.

CDR3 in DNA: TGTGCCAGCAGCCGGATGAGCCTAGCGCCAAGCACAGATACGCAGTATTTT. The encoded protein is CASSRMSLAPSTDTQYF. This chain connects TRBV7-3 to TRBJ2-3, with D tentatively TRBD2 (6 bases). V lost 5 bases, J lost 0 bases, and 18 bases lay in between. In germline, CDR1 is SGHTA, CDR2 FQGTGA. The CDR3 spans 17 residues.

The rearrangement joins TRBV2 to TRBJ1-1; a possible D gene is TRBD1 (5 bases). Trimming pared 1 base from V and 0 bases from J, leaving 12 bases between. This CDR3 has 16 amino acids. Germline CDR1 reads SNHLY; CDR2 reads FYNNEI. The CDR3 bases are TGTGCCAGCAGTGAAGGGGGCAGGCGCCTGAACACTGAAGCTTTCTTT. Translation: CASSEGGRRLNTEAFF.

This clone was picked up one time. The chain links TRBV5-6 to TRBJ1-3; 12 positions agree with TRBD1. Trimming at V came to 3 bases and at J to 2 bases, leaving 6 bases not matched to a gene. The CDR3 covers 17 residues. Germline V gives CDR1 SGHDT, CDR2 YYEEEE. CDR3 amino acids: CASSSAWDRGPGNTIYF. CDR3 nucleotides: TGTGCCAGCAGCTCTGCCTGGGACAGGGGGCCTGGAAACACCATATATTTT. The full variable domain, with the rest looked up from reference TRBV5-6 and TRBJ1-3, is DAGVTQSPTHLIKTRGQQVTLRCSPKSGHDTVSWYQQALGQGPQFIFQYYEEEERQRGNFPDRFSGHQFPNYSSELNVNALLLGDSALYLCASSSAWDRGPGNTIYFGEGSWLTVV.

This rearrangement joins TRBV7-9 to TRBJ2-4; 12 nucleotides line up with TRBD2. CDR1 SEHNR and CDR2 FQNEAQ come from the germline V gene (reference sequence). The junction had 3 bases not matched to a gene; V was cut back by 5 bases and J by 7 bases. CDR3 length: 14 residues. In nucleotides, the CDR3 is TGTGCCAGCAGCCCTAGCGGGGGGGCGAACATTCAGTACTTC. Protein product: CASSPSGGANIQYF.

The chain is built from TRBV7-8 and TRBJ1-4; D not resolved. The CDR3 contains 14 residues. CDR1 and CDR2 (germline): SGHVS, FQNEAQ. Trimming took off 3 bases at V and 2 bases at J, with 7 bases between the two ends. The CDR3 spells CASSFSETNEKLFF. CDR3 sequence (DNA): TGTGCCAGCAGCTTCTCGGAGACTAATGAAAAACTGTTTTTT.

This rearrangement joins TRBV5-6 to TRBJ1-5, with D possibly TRBD1 on 5 matching bases. CDR1 is SGHDT and CDR2 is YYEEEE in the germline V gene. The CDR3 is 14 amino acids. The V and J ends lost 0 bases and 3 bases respectively, with 7 bases between them. CDR3 amino acids: CASSLGQFNQPQHF. In nucleotides, the CDR3 is TGTGCCAGCAGCTTGGGACAGTTCAATCAGCCCCAGCATTTT.